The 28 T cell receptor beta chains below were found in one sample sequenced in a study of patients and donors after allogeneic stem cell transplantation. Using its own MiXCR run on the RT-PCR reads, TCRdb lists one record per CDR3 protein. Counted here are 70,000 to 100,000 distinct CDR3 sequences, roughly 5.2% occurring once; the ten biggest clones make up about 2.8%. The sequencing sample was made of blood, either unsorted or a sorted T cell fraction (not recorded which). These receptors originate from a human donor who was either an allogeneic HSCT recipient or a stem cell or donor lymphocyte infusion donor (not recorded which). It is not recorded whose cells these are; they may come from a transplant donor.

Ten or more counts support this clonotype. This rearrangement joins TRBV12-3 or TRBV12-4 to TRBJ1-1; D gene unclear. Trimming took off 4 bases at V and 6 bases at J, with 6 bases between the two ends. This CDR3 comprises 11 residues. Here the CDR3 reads CASSSYSEAFF. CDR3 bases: TGTGCCAGCAGTTCTTACTCTGAAGCTTTCTTT.

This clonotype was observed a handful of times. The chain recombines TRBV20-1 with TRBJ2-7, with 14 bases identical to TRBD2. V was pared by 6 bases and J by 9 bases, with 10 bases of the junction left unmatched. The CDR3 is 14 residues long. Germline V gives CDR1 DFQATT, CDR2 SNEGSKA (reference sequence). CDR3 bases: TGCAGTGCGAGGACTAGCGGGAGGCCTTGGCTGCAGTACTTC. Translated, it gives CSARTSGRPWLQYF.

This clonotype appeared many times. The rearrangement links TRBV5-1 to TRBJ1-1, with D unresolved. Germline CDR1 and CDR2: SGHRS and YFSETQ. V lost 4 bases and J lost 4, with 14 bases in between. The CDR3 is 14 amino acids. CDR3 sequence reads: CASSRAGGSTEAFF. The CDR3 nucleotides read TGCGCCAGCAGCCGAGCTGGTGGTAGCACTGAAGCTTTCTTT.

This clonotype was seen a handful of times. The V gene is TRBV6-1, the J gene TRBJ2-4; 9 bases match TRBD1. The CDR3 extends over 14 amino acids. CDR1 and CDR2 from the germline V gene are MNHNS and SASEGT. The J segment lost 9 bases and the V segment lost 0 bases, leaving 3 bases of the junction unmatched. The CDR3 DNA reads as TGTGCCAGCAGTGAAGCCCCGACAGGGGGCATTCAGTACTTC. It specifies CASSEAPTGGIQYF.

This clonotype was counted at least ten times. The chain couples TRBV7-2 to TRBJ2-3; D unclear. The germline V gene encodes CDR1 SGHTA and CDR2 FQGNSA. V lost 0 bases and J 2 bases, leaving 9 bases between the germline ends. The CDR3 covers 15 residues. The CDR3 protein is CASSLAVQFTDTQYF. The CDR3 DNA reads TGTGCCAGCAGCTTAGCTGTCCAATTCACAGATACGCAGTATTTT.

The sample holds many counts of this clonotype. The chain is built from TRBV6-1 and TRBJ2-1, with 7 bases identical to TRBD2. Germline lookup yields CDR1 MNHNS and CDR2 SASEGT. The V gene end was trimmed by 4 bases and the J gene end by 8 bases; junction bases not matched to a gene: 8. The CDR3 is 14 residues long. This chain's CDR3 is CASSGTRKGYEQFF. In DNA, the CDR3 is TGTGCCAGCAGTGGGACTAGGAAAGGTTATGAGCAGTTCTTC.

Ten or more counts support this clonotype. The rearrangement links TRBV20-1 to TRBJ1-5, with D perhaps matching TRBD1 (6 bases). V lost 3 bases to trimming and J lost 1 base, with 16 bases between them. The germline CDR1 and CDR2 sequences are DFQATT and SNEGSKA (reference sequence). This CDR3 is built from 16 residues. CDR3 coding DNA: TGCAGTGCTAGTCCCCCTCCTACAGGGAGCAATCAGCCCCAGCATTTT. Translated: CSASPPPTGSNQPQHF.

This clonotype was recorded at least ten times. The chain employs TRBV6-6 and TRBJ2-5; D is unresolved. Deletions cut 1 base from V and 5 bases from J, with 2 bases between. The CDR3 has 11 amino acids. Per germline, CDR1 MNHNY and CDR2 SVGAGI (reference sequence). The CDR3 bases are TGTGCCAGCAGTTACTTGGAGACCCAGTACTTC. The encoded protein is CASSYLETQYF.

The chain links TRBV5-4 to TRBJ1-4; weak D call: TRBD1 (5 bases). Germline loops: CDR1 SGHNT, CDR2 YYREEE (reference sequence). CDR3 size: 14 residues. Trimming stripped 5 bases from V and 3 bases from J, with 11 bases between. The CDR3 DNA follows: TGTGCCAGCAGACGGGACGGACCTAATGAAAAACTGTTTTTT. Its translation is CASRRDGPNEKLFF.

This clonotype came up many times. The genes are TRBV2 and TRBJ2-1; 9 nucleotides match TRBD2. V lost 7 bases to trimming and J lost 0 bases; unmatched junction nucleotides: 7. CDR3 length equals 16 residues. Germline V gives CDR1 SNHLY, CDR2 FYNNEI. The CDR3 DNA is TGTGCCAGCATAGGGCTAGCGGGGAGCTCCTACAATGAGCAGTTCTTC. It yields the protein CASIGLAGSSYNEQFF. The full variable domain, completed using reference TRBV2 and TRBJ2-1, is EPEVTQTPSHQVTQMGQEVILRCVPISNHLYFYWYRQILGQKVEFLVSFYNNEISEKSEIFDDQFSVERPDGSNFTLKIRSTKLEDSAMYFCASIGLAGSSYNEQFFGPGTRLTVL.

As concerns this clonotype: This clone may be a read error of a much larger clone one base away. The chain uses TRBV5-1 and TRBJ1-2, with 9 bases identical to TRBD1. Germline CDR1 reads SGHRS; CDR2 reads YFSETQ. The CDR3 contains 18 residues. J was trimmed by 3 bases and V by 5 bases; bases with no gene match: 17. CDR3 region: CASRLTSYGTGYDYGYTF. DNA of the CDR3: TGCGCCAGCAGACTGACCAGCTACGGGACAGGGTACGACTATGGCTACACCTTC.

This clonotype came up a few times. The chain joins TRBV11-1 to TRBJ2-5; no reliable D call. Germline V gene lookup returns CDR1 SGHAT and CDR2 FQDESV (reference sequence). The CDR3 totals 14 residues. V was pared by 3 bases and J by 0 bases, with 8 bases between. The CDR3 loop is CASSFTGYQETQYF. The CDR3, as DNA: TGTGCCAGCAGCTTCACCGGGTACCAAGAGACCCAGTACTTC.

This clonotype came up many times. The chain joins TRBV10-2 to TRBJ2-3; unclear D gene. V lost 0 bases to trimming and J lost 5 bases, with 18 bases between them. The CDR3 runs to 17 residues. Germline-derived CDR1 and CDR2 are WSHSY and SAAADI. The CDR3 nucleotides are TGCGCCAGCAGTGAGTCCCCCTTTCGGAGCCCACGAGATACGCAGTATTTT. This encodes CASSESPFRSPRDTQYF.

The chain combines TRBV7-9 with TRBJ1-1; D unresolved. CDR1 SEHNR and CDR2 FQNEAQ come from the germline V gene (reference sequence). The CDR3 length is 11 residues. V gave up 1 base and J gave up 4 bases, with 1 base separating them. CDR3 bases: TGTGCCAGCAGCTTAGTCACTGAAGCTTTCTTT. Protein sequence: CASSLVTEAFF.

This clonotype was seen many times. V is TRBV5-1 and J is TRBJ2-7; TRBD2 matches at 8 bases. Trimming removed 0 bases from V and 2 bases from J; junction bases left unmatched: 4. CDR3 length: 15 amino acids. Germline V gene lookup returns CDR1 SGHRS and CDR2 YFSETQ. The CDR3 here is CASSLDGSGAYEQYF. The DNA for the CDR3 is TGCGCCAGCAGCTTGGATGGTAGCGGGGCCTACGAGCAGTACTTC.

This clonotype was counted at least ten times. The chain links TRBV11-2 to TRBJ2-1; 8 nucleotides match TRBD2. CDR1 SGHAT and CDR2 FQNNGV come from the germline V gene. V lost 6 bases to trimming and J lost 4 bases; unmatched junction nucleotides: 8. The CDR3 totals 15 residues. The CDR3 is CASRPISGVYNEQFF. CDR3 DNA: TGTGCCAGCAGGCCAATTAGCGGGGTGTACAATGAGCAGTTCTTC. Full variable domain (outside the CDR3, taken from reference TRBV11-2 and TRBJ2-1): EAGVAQSPRYKIIEKRQSVAFWCNPISGHATLYWYQQILGQGPKLLIQFQNNGVVDDSQLPKDRFSAERLKGVDSTLKIQPAKLEDSAVYLCASRPISGVYNEQFFGPGTRLTVL.

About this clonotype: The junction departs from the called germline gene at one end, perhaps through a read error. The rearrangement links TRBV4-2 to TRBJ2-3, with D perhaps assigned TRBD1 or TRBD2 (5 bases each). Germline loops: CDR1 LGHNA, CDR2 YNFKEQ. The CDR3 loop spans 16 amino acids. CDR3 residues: CASSHPSGARTDTRYF. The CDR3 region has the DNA TGTGCCAGCAGCCACCCCTCCGGGGCTCGCACAGATACGCGGTATTTT.

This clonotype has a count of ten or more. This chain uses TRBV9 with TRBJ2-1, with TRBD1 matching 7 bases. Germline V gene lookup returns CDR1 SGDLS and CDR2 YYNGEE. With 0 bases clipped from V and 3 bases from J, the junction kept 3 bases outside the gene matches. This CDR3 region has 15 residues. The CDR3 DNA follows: TGTGCCAGCAGCGTAGTTTCAGGGGGCTACAATGAGCAGTTCTTC. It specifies CASSVVSGGYNEQFF.

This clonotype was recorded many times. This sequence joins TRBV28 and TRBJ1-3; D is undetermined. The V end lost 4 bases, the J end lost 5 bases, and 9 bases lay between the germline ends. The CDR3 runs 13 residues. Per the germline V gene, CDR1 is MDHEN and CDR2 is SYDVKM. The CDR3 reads CASSSDPRNTIYF. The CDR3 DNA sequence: TGTGCCAGCAGTTCAGACCCAAGAAACACCATATATTTT. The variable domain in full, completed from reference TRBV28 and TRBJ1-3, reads DVKVTQSSRYLVKRTGEKVFLECVQDMDHENMFWYRQDPGLGLRLIYFSYDVKMKEKGDIPEGYSVSREKKERFSLILESASTNQTSMYLCASSSDPRNTIYFGEGSWLTVV.

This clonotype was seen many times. The CDR3, as DNA: TGCGCCAGCAGCTCCAGACCGGGACAGCTCTCCTACGAGCAGTACTTC. Its protein is CASSSRPGQLSYEQYF. The chain is built from TRBV5-1 and TRBJ2-7; 7 nucleotides align to TRBD1. Trimming took 3 bases from V and 0 from J; bases not matched to a gene: 9. The V gene's germline CDR1 is SGHRS and CDR2 YFSETQ. The CDR3 has 16 residues.

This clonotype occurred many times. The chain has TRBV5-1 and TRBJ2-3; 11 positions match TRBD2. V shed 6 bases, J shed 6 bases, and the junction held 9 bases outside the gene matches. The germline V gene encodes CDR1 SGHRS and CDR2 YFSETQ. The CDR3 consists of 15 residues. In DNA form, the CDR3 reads TGCGCCAGCACCTTAGCGGGGGGGCCATGGGATACGCAGTATTTT. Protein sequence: CASTLAGGPWDTQYF.

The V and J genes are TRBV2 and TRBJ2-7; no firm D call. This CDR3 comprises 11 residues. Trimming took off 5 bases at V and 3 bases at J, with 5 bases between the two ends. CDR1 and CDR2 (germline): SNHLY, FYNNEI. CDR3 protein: CASSLNYEQYF. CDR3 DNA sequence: TGTGCCAGCAGTCTTAACTACGAGCAGTACTTC. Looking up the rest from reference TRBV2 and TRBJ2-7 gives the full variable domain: EPEVTQTPSHQVTQMGQEVILRCVPISNHLYFYWYRQILGQKVEFLVSFYNNEISEKSEIFDDQFSVERPDGSNFTLKIRSTKLEDSAMYFCASSLNYEQYFGPGTRLTVT.

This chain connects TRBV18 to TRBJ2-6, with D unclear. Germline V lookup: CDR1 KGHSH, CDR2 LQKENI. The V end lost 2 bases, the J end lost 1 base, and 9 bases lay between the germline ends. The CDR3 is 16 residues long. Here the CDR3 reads CASSPVQRSGANVLTF. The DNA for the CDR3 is TGTGCCAGCTCACCAGTTCAGCGTTCTGGGGCCAACGTCCTGACTTTC.

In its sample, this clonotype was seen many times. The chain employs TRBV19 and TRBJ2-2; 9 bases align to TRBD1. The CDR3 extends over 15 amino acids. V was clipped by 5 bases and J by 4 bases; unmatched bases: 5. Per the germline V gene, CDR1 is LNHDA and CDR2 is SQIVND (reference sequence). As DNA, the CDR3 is TGTGCCAGTAGTCCCCAGACAGGGGGCACCGGGGAGCTGTTTTTT. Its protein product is CASSPQTGGTGELFF.

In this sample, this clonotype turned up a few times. CDR3 sequence reads: CAISESVLAGNEQFF. The CDR3 DNA follows: TGTGCCATCAGTGAGTCGGTACTAGCGGGGAATGAGCAGTTCTTC. The rearrangement uses TRBV10-3 and TRBJ2-1; 10 nucleotides match TRBD2. Losses at the gene ends were 0 bases for V and 7 bases for J; bases not matched to a gene: 3. The CDR3 length is 15 residues. CDR1 and CDR2 from the germline V gene are ENHRY and SYGVKD.

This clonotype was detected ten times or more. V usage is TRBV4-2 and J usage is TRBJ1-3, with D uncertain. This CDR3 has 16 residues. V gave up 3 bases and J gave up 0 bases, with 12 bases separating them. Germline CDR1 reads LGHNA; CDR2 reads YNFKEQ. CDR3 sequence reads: CASSQPNPNSGNTIYF. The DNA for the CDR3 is TGTGCCAGCAGCCAGCCGAATCCGAACTCTGGAAACACCATATATTTT.

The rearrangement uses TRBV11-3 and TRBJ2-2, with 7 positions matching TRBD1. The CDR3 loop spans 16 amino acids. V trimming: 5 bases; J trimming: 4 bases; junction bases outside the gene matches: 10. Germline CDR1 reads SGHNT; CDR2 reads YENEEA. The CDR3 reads CASSPRQGVGTGELFF. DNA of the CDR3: TGTGCCAGCAGCCCCAGACAGGGTGTCGGCACCGGGGAGCTGTTTTTT. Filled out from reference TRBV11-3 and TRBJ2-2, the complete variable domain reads EAGVVQSPRYKIIEKKQPVAFWCNPISGHNTLYWYLQNLGQGPELLIRYENEEAVDDSQLPKDRFSAERLKGVDSTLKIQPAELGDSAVYLCASSPRQGVGTGELFFGEGSRLTVL.

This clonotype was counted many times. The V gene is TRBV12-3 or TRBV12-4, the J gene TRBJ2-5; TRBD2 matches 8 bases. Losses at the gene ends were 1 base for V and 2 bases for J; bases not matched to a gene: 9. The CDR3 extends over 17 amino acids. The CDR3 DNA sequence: TGTGCCAGCAGTTTAGAGCGCGGGGGGTTACTTCAAGAGACCCAGTACTTC. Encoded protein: CASSLERGGLLQETQYF.